These 27 T cell receptor beta chains originate from one sample sequenced in a study of T cell changes during pregnancy in multiple sclerosis (dated by TCRdb to between 2017 and 2020). The library was prepared using the immunoSEQ multiplex PCR assay. TCRdb took over this immuneACCESS table, retaining in-frame rearrangements with V and J assigned. Such tables are incomplete; in checked studies, under half of the missing clones stem from an unresolved V gene, and the remainder is unexplained. For this sample the table gives about 120,000 clones, of which approximately 93% were detected only once. Under 7% of the sample is held by the ten biggest clonotypes. The sample consisted of peripheral blood, taken before pregnancy. These receptors all stem from a female donor with multiple sclerosis, enrolled in a pregnancy study.

The chain links TRBV5-4 to TRBJ1-1; D is perhaps TRBD1 (5 bases). In germline, CDR1 is SGHNT, CDR2 YYREEE (reference sequence). Trimming took off 4 bases at V and 4 bases at J, with 17 bases between the two ends. The CDR3 totals 15 residues. The CDR3 region has the DNA TGTGCCAGCAGCGGTACCAGGGTCGGAAGCACTGAAGCTTTCTTT. The encoded protein is CASSGTRVGSTEAFF.

About this clone: One end of the junction does not line up with germline, which may come from a read error. This sequence joins TRBV7-3 and TRBJ2-4; TRBD2 is a possible D gene (6 bases). Per the germline V gene, CDR1 is SGHTA and CDR2 is FQGTGA. This CDR3 is 13 amino acids long. The CDR3 DNA follows: TGTGTCAGCAGCGATAGCGGCCTCGGCATTCAGTACTTC. Translating gives CVSSDSGLGIQYF. The full variable domain, its missing parts supplied by reference TRBV7-3 and TRBJ2-4, is GAGVSQTPSNKVTEKGKYVELRCDPISGHTALYWYRQSLGQGPEFLIYFQGTGAADDSGLPNDRFFAVRPEGSVSTLKIQRTERGDSAVYLCVSSDSGLGIQYFGAGTRLSVL.

The chain carries TRBV7-9 and TRBJ2-1; 7 bases map to TRBD1. Unmatched junction bases numbered 10, after V lost 6 bases and J lost 2 bases. The length of the CDR3 is 16 residues. The germline CDR1 and CDR2 sequences are SEHNR and FQNEAQ (reference sequence). CDR3 protein: CASSPKGTAPYNEQFF. CDR3 in DNA: TGTGCCAGCAGTCCGAAGGGGACAGCGCCCTACAATGAGCAGTTCTTC.

The chain is built from TRBV7-3 and TRBJ1-1; D perhaps matches TRBD1 (6 bases). V was cut by 0 bases and J by 8 bases, with 22 bases left in between. Per germline, CDR1 SGHTA and CDR2 FQGTGA. The CDR3 is 17 amino acids. As DNA, the CDR3 is TGTGCCAGCAGCTTAACGGGGCACAGGGCAGGAGGCACAGAAGCTTTCTTT. Amino acids: CASSLTGHRAGGTEAFF.

The chain recombines TRBV30 with TRBJ1-5; 9 bases match TRBD1. This CDR3 spans 16 amino acids. Per germline, CDR1 GTSNPN and CDR2 SVGIG (reference sequence). V shed 1 base, J shed 3 bases, and the junction held 7 bases outside the gene matches. For the CDR3, the DNA is TGTGCCTGGAGTGCTATCGGACAGGGGAACAATCAGCCCCAGCATTTT. Translated, it gives CAWSAIGQGNNQPQHF.

The V and J genes are TRBV5-6 and TRBJ2-7; 9 nucleotides line up with TRBD1. This CDR3 has 11 residues. The trim removed 7 bases at V and 7 bases at J, leaving 3 bases unmatched. CDR1 SGHDT and CDR2 YYEEEE come from the germline V gene. The CDR3 is CASVGQGEQYF. The CDR3 coding sequence is TGTGCCAGCGTGGGACAGGGAGAGCAGTACTTC.

This clone was recorded only once. This sequence joins TRBV7-9 and TRBJ1-3; D gene unclear. The CDR3 extends over 16 amino acids. V lost 4 bases to trimming and J lost 0 bases, with 13 bases between them. The V gene's germline CDR1 is SEHNR and CDR2 FQNEAQ (reference sequence). Here the CDR3 DNA reads TGTGCCAGCAGCTCGTTCCGAGGGCCCTCTGGAAACACCATATATTTT. Protein sequence: CASSSFRGPSGNTIYF. The whole variable domain, remainder taken from reference TRBV7-9 and TRBJ1-3, is DTGVSQNPRHKITKRGQNVTFRCDPISEHNRLYWYRQTLGQGPEFLTYFQNEAQLEKSRLLSDRFSAERPKGSFSTLEIQRTEQGDSAMYLCASSSFRGPSGNTIYFGEGSWLTVV.

The chain links TRBV7-2 to TRBJ1-1; the D gene is possibly TRBD1 (5 bases). The V end was cut by 3 bases, the J end by 6 bases, with 11 bases between. The CDR3 contains 13 residues. CDR1 is SGHTA and CDR2 is FQGNSA in the germline V gene. The CDR3 nucleotides read TGTGCCAGCAGCTTCGCGGGGGTTCCTGAAGCTTTCTTT. It specifies CASSFAGVPEAFF.

V gene TRBV7-9 combines with J gene TRBJ1-4, with D unclear. Germline CDR1 is SEHNR and CDR2 is FQNEAQ (reference sequence). The CDR3 length is 13 residues. V was pared by 3 bases and J by 7 bases, with 9 bases between. The CDR3 DNA sequence: TGTGCCAGCAGCTTCGCGGTTAGTGAAAAACTGTTTTTT. Translated, it gives CASSFAVSEKLFF.

The chain is built from TRBV28 and TRBJ1-3; D not resolved. Germline CDR1 MDHEN, CDR2 SYDVKM. V was trimmed by 10 bases and J by 0 bases, leaving 16 bases between them. The CDR3 spans 15 residues. The CDR3 region has the DNA TGTGCCACCCAACCAGGTGGTTTCTCTGGAAACACCATATATTTT. It translates to CATQPGGFSGNTIYF.

The rearrangement links TRBV7-9 to TRBJ2-2; the D gene is possibly TRBD2 (5 bases). Germline-derived CDR1 and CDR2 are SEHNR and FQNEAQ (reference sequence). With 3 bases removed from V and 6 bases from J, the gap between germline ends came to 8 bases. The length of the CDR3 is 13 residues. The CDR3 coding sequence is TGTGCCAGCAGCTTCGGCGGGCCCGGGGAGCTGTTTTTT. The encoded protein is CASSFGGPGELFF.

Notes on this clone: One junction end does not reproduce the germline sequence, and a read error may be involved. This CDR3 is CASSSVDRGNNEQFF. The CDR3 bases are TGTGCCAGCAGCTCGGTGGACAGGGGAAACAACGAGCAGTTCTTC. This sequence joins TRBV5-6 and TRBJ2-1; 9 bases are shared with TRBD1. This CDR3 is 15 amino acids long. The germline V gene has CDR1 SGHDT and CDR2 YYEEEE.

The V call is TRBV11-2, the J call TRBJ2-7; 8 positions match TRBD1. The trim removed 0 bases at V and 0 bases at J, leaving 7 bases unmatched. Germline lookup yields CDR1 SGHAT and CDR2 FQNNGV. The CDR3 has 17 amino acids. CDR3: CASSLDRQGTFSYEQYF. The CDR3 nucleotides are TGTGCCAGCAGCTTAGATAGACAGGGGACCTTCTCCTACGAGCAGTACTTC.

This clone occurred once. The chain combines TRBV10-3 with TRBJ1-2, with 10 nucleotides matching TRBD1. The CDR3 has 14 amino acids. V lost 3 bases to trimming and J lost 7 bases; unmatched junction nucleotides: 5. In germline, CDR1 is ENHRY, CDR2 SYGVKD. The CDR3 nucleotides are TGTGCCATCAGTGACGACAGGGGGCAAGGTGGCTACACCTTC. It encodes CAISDDRGQGGYTF.

The CDR3 nucleotides read TGTGCCAGCTCACCATTGGACCGCCGGGGCTCTGGAAACACCATATATTTT. Protein sequence: CASSPLDRRGSGNTIYF. The V and J genes are TRBV18 and TRBJ1-3; D uncertain. Per germline, CDR1 KGHSH and CDR2 LQKENI. The CDR3 is made up of 17 amino acids. Deletions cut 2 bases from V and 0 bases from J, with 14 bases between. The complete variable domain, with remaining parts taken from reference TRBV18 and TRBJ1-3, reads NAGVMQNPRHLVRRRGQEARLRCSPMKGHSHVYWYRQLPEEGLKFMVYLQKENIIDESGMPKERFSAEFPKEGPSILRIQQVVRGDSAAYFCASSPLDRRGSGNTIYFGEGSWLTVV.

The chain carries TRBV27 and TRBJ2-7; 7 bases are a match to TRBD2. Germline V gene data show CDR1 as MNHEY and CDR2 as SMNVEV (reference sequence). The CDR3 spans 14 residues. Trimming at V came to 8 bases and at J to 5 bases, leaving 12 bases not matched to a gene. The DNA of the CDR3 is TGTGCCAGCGGCCAGCGGGGCCAGAGAAACGAGCAGTACTTC. Its protein is CASGQRGQRNEQYF.

V and J are TRBV9 and TRBJ2-1; D remains ambiguous. CDR1 is SGDLS and CDR2 is YYNGEE in the germline V gene. Trimming shortened V by 2 bases and J by 5 bases, and 17 bases separated the two germline ends. The CDR3 length is 16 residues. The CDR3 DNA reads as TGTGCCAGCAGCGTGAAACCCGCGGCCCAAAACAATGAGCAGTTCTTC. Translating gives CASSVKPAAQNNEQFF.

The chain uses TRBV6-1 and TRBJ1-5; no reliable D call. V lost 0 bases and J 0 bases, leaving 9 bases between the germline ends. Per germline, CDR1 MNHNS and CDR2 SASEGT. The CDR3 is made up of 16 amino acids. In DNA form, the CDR3 reads TGTGCCAGCAGTGAAGCGCCAGGTGATAGCAATCAGCCCCAGCATTTT. Protein: CASSEAPGDSNQPQHF.

The chain employs TRBV7-6 and TRBJ2-7; 9 nucleotides match TRBD2. The length of the CDR3 is 12 residues. CDR1 and CDR2 (germline): SGHVS, FNYEAQ. V shed 4 bases, J shed 12 bases, and the junction held 7 bases outside the gene matches. The CDR3 region is CASSSPGLALYF. DNA for the CDR3: TGTGCCAGCAGCTCGCCGGGACTAGCTCTGTACTTC.

This chain uses TRBV6-5 with TRBJ2-7; TRBD2 aligns across 11 bases. CDR1 and CDR2 (germline): MNHEY, SVGAGI. The CDR3 consists of 16 residues. Germline trimming cut 3 bases from V and 5 bases from J; bases unmatched to any gene: 9. CDR3 sequence: CASSYPTSGTRDEQYF. In DNA form, the CDR3 reads TGTGCCAGCAGTTATCCGACTAGCGGGACTCGGGACGAGCAGTACTTC.

The chain joins TRBV7-2 to TRBJ2-2; D remains unclear. Looked up from germline, CDR1 is SGHTA and CDR2 is FQGNSA. Trimming stripped 4 bases from V and 5 bases from J, with 20 bases between. The CDR3 covers 17 residues. DNA for the CDR3: TGTGCCAGCAGCTATACGCCGACAATTATAAGGACCGGGGAGCTGTTTTTT. Its translation: CASSYTPTIIRTGELFF.

The chain recombines TRBV29-1 with TRBJ1-1; TRBD1 agrees at 9 bases. The CDR3 extends over 14 amino acids. V trimming: 2 bases; J trimming: 5 bases; junction bases outside the gene matches: 6. The germline V gene encodes CDR1 SQVTM and CDR2 ANQGSEA. In nucleotides, the CDR3 is TGCAGCGTTGAAATAGGGACAGGGAAAACTGAAGCTTTCTTT. Encoded protein: CSVEIGTGKTEAFF.

The gene calls are TRBV27 and TRBJ2-7; D is undetermined. V was pared by 6 bases and J by 0 bases, with 15 bases between. There are 15 residues in the CDR3. The germline CDR1 and CDR2 sequences are MNHEY and SMNVEV (reference sequence). The CDR3 DNA follows: TGTGCCAGCAGACCGACTCCTAACCCCTCCTACGAGCAGTACTTC. It yields the protein CASRPTPNPSYEQYF.

The chain recombines TRBV15 with TRBJ1-5, with 8 bases lining up with TRBD1. V lost 1 base, J lost 7 bases, and 9 bases stayed unmatched. Germline-derived CDR1 and CDR2 are LNHNV and YYDKDF (reference sequence). This CDR3 region has 16 residues. CDR3 region: CATSRARQGQRQPQHF. Here the CDR3 DNA reads TGTGCCACCAGCAGAGCGAGACAGGGGCAAAGGCAGCCCCAGCATTTT. Together with reference TRBV15 and TRBJ1-5, the CDR3 gives the full variable domain: DAMVIQNPRYQVTQFGKPVTLSCSQTLNHNVMYWYQQKSSQAPKLLFHYYDKDFNNEADTPDNFQSRRPNTSFCFLDIRSPGLGDTAMYLCATSRARQGQRQPQHFGDGTRLSIL.

This sequence joins TRBV5-4 and TRBJ2-2, with D possibly being TRBD1 (6 bases). V was shortened by 2 bases and J by 0 bases, with 8 bases between the two germline ends. Germline CDR1 SGHNT, CDR2 YYREEE (reference sequence). The CDR3 loop spans 15 amino acids. CDR3 region: CASSFGQTNTGELFF. The CDR3 nucleotides are TGTGCCAGCAGCTTTGGACAGACGAACACCGGGGAGCTGTTTTTT.

The gene calls are TRBV5-4 and TRBJ2-3, with D possibly matching TRBD2 (7 bases). Germline V CDR1 and CDR2: SGHNT, YYREEE (reference sequence). The CDR3 runs to 16 residues. Trimming left V 4 bases short and J 3 bases short, with 18 bases between. The DNA of the CDR3 is TGTGCCAGCAGCCTGGGTAGGGGGGGGCCTACAGATACGCAGTATTTT. It translates to CASSLGRGGPTDTQYF.

V is TRBV5-4 and J is TRBJ2-7; D remains ambiguous. The CDR3 extends over 14 amino acids. V was shortened by 0 bases and J by 0 bases, with 7 bases between the two germline ends. The germline CDR1 and CDR2 sequences are SGHNT and YYREEE (reference sequence). CDR3: CASSLVADSYEQYF. In nucleotides, the CDR3 is TGTGCCAGCAGCTTGGTGGCGGACTCCTACGAGCAGTACTTC. Using reference TRBV5-4 and TRBJ2-7 for the parts outside the CDR3, the full variable domain is ETGVTQSPTHLIKTRGQQVTLRCSSQSGHNTVSWYQQALGQGPQFIFQYYREEENGRGNFPPRFSGLQFPNYSSELNVNALELDDSALYLCASSLVADSYEQYFGPGTRLTVT.